The rows below give T cell receptor beta chains drawn from one sample of a study of low-dose radiotherapy and immunotherapy resistance in tumors. In TCRdb, the reads were re-called with MiXCR into one record per CDR3 protein. The table has tens of thousands of distinct CDR3 sequences, about 17% seen once. Here the sequenced sample was PBMCs, taken after low-dose radiotherapy plus immunotherapy. These receptors came from a male donor with prostate cancer. CDR3s include the opening cysteine and the closing phenylalanine or tryptophan. The D gene is left open where the match is weak. Expanded clones are given a class, and other clones once, few, many or no size at all.

TRBV20-1,TRBJ2-3,.,many,CSARGQGESTDTQYF,TGCAGTGCTAGAGGGCAGGGAGAAAGCACAGATACGCAGTATTTT
TRBV2,TRBJ1-1,.,many,CASSEALGGTEAFF,TGTGCCAGCAGTGAAGCTCTTGGGGGCACTGAAGCTTTCTTT
TRBV29-1,TRBJ2-1,.,many,CSVDLFRAEQFF,TGCAGCGTTGATCTATTCCGTGCCGAGCAGTTCTTC
TRBV20-1,TRBJ2-7,TRBD2,many,CSARDRAGGPREQYF,TGCAGTGCTAGAGATCGGGCGGGAGGGCCGCGAGAGCAGTACTTC
TRBV3-1,TRBJ2-5,.,few,CASSQDAKTQYF,TGTGCCAGCAGCCAAGATGCTAAGACCCAGTACTTC
TRBV19,TRBJ2-1,TRBD2,many,CASSTVIVLKTSGREFEQFF,TGTGCCAGTAGTACGGTTATAGTCCTCAAAACTAGCGGGAGGGAATTTGAGCAGTTCTTC
TRBV14,TRBJ1-6,.,many,CASSQVGYSPLHF,TGTGCCAGCAGCCAAGTCGGTTATTCACCCCTCCACTTT
TRBV10-3,TRBJ2-1,.,many,CAISAPPEGGNEQFF,TGTGCCATCAGTGCCCCTCCTGAGGGAGGCAATGAGCAGTTCTTC
TRBV5-8,TRBJ2-7,TRBD1,many,CASSPWDRFYEQYF,TGTGCCAGCAGCCCTTGGGACAGGTTCTACGAGCAGTACTTC
TRBV7-2,TRBJ2-4,.,many,CASSLAGIRGNIQYF,TGTGCCAGCAGCTTAGCGGGAATCAGGGGAAACATTCAGTACTTC
TRBV7-2,TRBJ2-7,.,many,CASSFGPAPEQYF,TGTGCCAGCAGCTTCGGTCCCGCCCCCGAGCAGTACTTC
TRBV7-9,TRBJ1-2,.,once,CASSFGGSGDGYTF,TGTGCCAGCAGCTTCGGGGGCAGCGGGGATGGCTACACCTTC
TRBV5-4,TRBJ2-1,TRBD1,.,CASIPSGGQDYNEQFF,TGTGCCAGCATACCATCCGGGGGACAGGACTACAATGAGCAGTTCTTC
TRBV20-1,TRBJ2-1,TRBD2,many,CSARGEGRLAVYNEQFF,TGCAGTGCTAGAGGGGAGGGGAGACTAGCGGTGTACAATGAGCAGTTCTTC
TRBV20-1,TRBJ2-1,TRBD1,.,CSARLDRGQNEQFF,TGCAGTGCTAGATTGGACAGGGGGCAAAATGAGCAGTTCTTC
TRBV28,TRBJ2-2,.,.,CAHGENTGELFFF,.
TRBV6-1,TRBJ2-2,.,many,CASSSTANTGELFF,TGTGCCAGCAGCAGTACTGCGAACACCGGGGAGCTGTTTTTT
TRBV2,TRBJ2-5,.,many,CASRWIGSGMEYF,TGTGCCAGCAGATGGATCGGCTCGGGTATGGAGTACTTC
TRBV18,TRBJ2-1,.,.,CASSPFGGGGSYNEQFF,TGTGCCAGCTCACCTTTCGGCGGGGGCGGCTCCTACAATGAGCAGTTCTTC
TRBV6-6,TRBJ2-1,TRBD2,many,CASSYLAGRPEEQFF,TGTGCCAGCAGTTACTTAGCGGGACGGCCGGAGGAGCAGTTCTTC
TRBV7-9,TRBJ1-5,.,many,CASSLGGRSNQPQHF,TGTGCCAGCAGCTTGGGGGGGCGAAGCAATCAGCCCCAGCATTTT
TRBV7-8,TRBJ2-3,TRBD2,.,CASSLLSSGTIITDTQYF,TGTGCCAGCAGCTTATTGAGTAGCGGGACGATTATCACAGATACGCAGTATTTT
TRBV4-3,TRBJ2-3,.,many,CASSLTRRDTQYF,TGCGCCAGCAGCCTAACCCGCAGAGATACGCAGTATTTT
TRBV29-1,TRBJ2-7,TRBD1,.,CSVEPWGPGQGSYEQYF,TGCAGCGTCGAACCGTGGGGCCCGGGACAGGGCTCCTACGAGCAGTACTTC
TRBV7-3,TRBJ2-6,.,many,CASSEMQPKTGANVLTF,TGTGCCAGCAGCGAGATGCAGCCGAAAACTGGGGCCAACGTCCTGACTTTC
TRBV4-1,TRBJ2-6,TRBD1,many,CASRGTGASGANVLTF,TGCGCCAGCAGGGGAACAGGGGCCTCTGGGGCCAACGTCCTGACTTTC
TRBV9,TRBJ2-2,.,many,CASSTQDLHTGELFF,TGTGCCAGCAGCACCCAGGACTTACACACCGGGGAGCTGTTTTTT
TRBV30,TRBJ2-2,.,many,CAWSVQETGELFF,TGTGCCTGGAGTGTACAAGAGACCGGGGAGCTGTTTTTT
TRBV28,TRBJ1-2,.,many,CASSSPTGLGGYTF,TGTGCCAGCAGTTCTCCTACAGGGTTGGGGGGCTACACCTTC
TRBV12-3/TRBV12-4,TRBJ2-5,TRBD2,many,CASSFGLAGETQYF,TGTGCCAGCAGTTTTGGACTAGCGGGAGAGACCCAGTACTTC
TRBV12-3/TRBV12-4,TRBJ1-4,.,many,CASSLSGGKEKLFF,TGTGCCAGCAGTTTATCGGGGGGCAAGGAAAAACTGTTTTTT
TRBV20-1,TRBJ2-1,.,many,CSARTLAGGYNEQFF,TGCAGTGCCCGGACTCTAGCCGGGGGATACAATGAGCAGTTCTTC